This T cell receptor beta chain appears in the sequencing data of a study of graft-versus-host responses after intestinal transplantation. As for the study in general: Multivisceral, liver-intestinal, or isolated intestinal transplants were received by the recipients. Recipients across the board were started on anti-thymocyte globulin induction, then kept on tacrolimus and steroids for around 3 years. Study-wide findings and caveats: Elevated graft-versus-host to host-versus-graft clonal ratios in allografts were recorded for patients with graft-donor T cell macrochimerism. Circulating GvH clone levels at their peak were associated with HvG declines (early post-transplant).

CDR1 and CDR2 (germline): LGHNA, YNFKEQ. Trimming cost V 4 bases and J 0 bases; bases outside gene matches: 6. This CDR3 is 16 amino acids long. Sequenced by immunoSEQ multiplex PCR; TCRdb stores in-frame clones only, minus some. The sample lists under 4,000 clones; 65% to 85% were seen once. About this clone itself: What it binds is not known.

Time point of the sample: postoperative day 105 after intestinal transplantation (dayNNNN = postoperative day). Both intraepithelial and lamina propria lymphocytes were released by processing graft tissue. The sequence was collected from a human patient who received an intestinal transplant, so some T cells may come from the graft donor. The source was ileum tissue, collected 105 days after intestinal transplantation. The chain links TRBV4-2 to TRBJ2-7; 10 bases agree with TRBD2. The chain's CDR3 is CASSPILAGASYEQYF. The CDR3 DNA sequence: TGTGCCAGCAGCCCGATCCTAGCGGGGGCCTCCTACGAGCAGTACTTC.